The sequence of this T cell receptor beta chain was determined in a study of identical twins. To note about this clonotype: Its antigen is not identified.

The CDR3 sequence is 14 residues long. Germline loops: CDR1 MNHNS, CDR2 SASEGT. Trimming shortened V by 2 bases and J by 3 bases, and 8 bases separated the two germline ends. Study conclusions and caveats: In zero-insertion analyses, partial confounding could arise from invariant MAIT and iNKT cells. Within beta out-of-frame sequences, the excess sharing observed between twins was weaker.

TCRdb re-called the 5' RACE reads with MiXCR, one entry per CDR3 protein. In the table there are about 550,000 distinct CDR3 sequences, approximately 20% of which are singletons. These data were also filed under a second study, of yellow fever vaccine responses in identical twins. That paper adds: Twins reportedly had a vaccine T cell response that seemed partly convergent, partly personalized.

The TCR comes from a woman aged 18-29 years in good health. The gene calls are TRBV6-1 and TRBJ1-5; TRBD1 is a possible D gene (6 bases). Sequencing was carried out using CD4+ T cells sorted from blood. Written as DNA, the CDR3 is TGTGCCAGCAGTGAACGGGGGGCCAATCAGCCCCAGCATTTT. Translated: CASSERGANQPQHF.